Following are 30 T cell receptor beta chains from one sample sequenced in a study of regulatory T cells in long-lasting Graves disease. Investigators prepared the TCR beta libraries by applying iRepertoire HTBI primers and Arm-PCR of CDR3 regions. Each CDR3 protein gets one entry after TCRdb re-called the multiplex PCR reads with MiXCR. Of 430,000 or so distinct CDR3 sequences in the sample, around 20% were seen once. Time point reported: persistent/refractory GD, antithyroid drugs over 5 years with positive TRAb. With RNA extracted from PBMCs as input, the TCR library was made. The source material was peripheral blood mononuclear cells (PBMCs), sampled when the disease was refractory, from a patient treated with antithyroid drugs. The receptors shown here come from a female donor with Graves disease.

This clonotype was seen only a few times. The gene calls are TRBV6-5 and TRBJ1-1; a weak D match, TRBD1 (5 bases). Trimming pared 3 bases from V and 3 bases from J, leaving 14 bases between. CDR3 size: 15 residues. Germline CDR1 is MNHEY and CDR2 is SVGAGI. CDR3: CASSYSQVYDTEAFF. CDR3 coding DNA: TGTGCCAGCAGTTATTCACAGGTTTACGACACTGAAGCTTTCTTT.

This clonotype was counted at least ten times. This chain uses TRBV7-2 with TRBJ2-5, with 9 bases matching TRBD1. The CDR3 is 15 residues long. Germline values: CDR1 SGHTA, CDR2 FQGNSA. The ends lost 1 base at V and 2 bases at J; junction bases unmatched: 2. The CDR3 spells CASSLGQGGQETQYF. The CDR3 DNA reads as TGTGCCAGCAGCTTAGGACAGGGGGGACAAGAGACCCAGTACTTC.

A few counts support this clonotype. DNA of the CDR3: TGTGCCAGCAGAGCCCCCCATAGCGGAGGCGGGACCCAGTACTTC. Translated, it gives CASRAPHSGGGTQYF. The chain employs TRBV6-1 and TRBJ2-5, with D tentatively TRBD2 (6 bases). Germline assignment: CDR1 MNHNS and CDR2 SASEGT. Trimming took off 6 bases at V and 7 bases at J, with 21 bases between the two ends. This CDR3 is built from 15 residues.

As to this clonotype: This may be a read error, as it is one base from a much larger clone. This chain uses TRBV6-9 with TRBJ2-7; TRBD1 is a possible D gene (6 bases). The CDR3 loop spans 12 amino acids. The germline V gene has CDR1 MNHGY and CDR2 SVAAGI. CDR3 coding DNA: TGTGGCAGCAGTTGGACAGCCTACGAGCAGTACTTC. Residues: CGSSWTAYEQYF.

This clonotype appeared a few times. The chain has TRBV13 and TRBJ2-2; D is undetermined. Germline V gives CDR1 PRHDT, CDR2 FYEKMQ (reference sequence). This CDR3 contains 13 residues. Trimming stripped 6 bases from V and 9 bases from J, with 14 bases between. CDR3 nucleotide sequence: TGTGCCAGCAGTCCCGGTGGGCGCCGGGAGCTGTTTTTT. Translated: CASSPGGRRELFF.

V and J are TRBV20-1 and TRBJ2-7; D is ambiguous. CDR1 is DFQATT, CDR2 SNEGSKA, per germline (reference sequence). The CDR3 length is 11 residues. V dropped 6 bases and J dropped 5 bases, with 11 bases sitting between them. This CDR3 is CSARKLNEQYF. The CDR3, as DNA: TGCAGTGCGAGGAAACTGAACGAGCAGTACTTC.

This clonotype was counted at least ten times. The chain couples TRBV20-1 to TRBJ1-1, with 7 bases fitting TRBD1. The length of the CDR3 is 14 residues. V lost 6 bases to trimming and J lost 0 bases; unmatched junction nucleotides: 7. Germline CDR1 is DFQATT and CDR2 is SNEGSKA (reference sequence). CDR3: CSARQGSVNTEAFF. The CDR3 region has the DNA TGCAGTGCGCGACAGGGTTCGGTGAACACTGAAGCTTTCTTT.

At least ten counts were recorded for this clonotype. The chain has TRBV2 and TRBJ2-2; the D gene is possibly TRBD1 (6 bases). This CDR3 is built from 14 residues. The germline V and J ends were trimmed by 6 bases and 2 bases, with 10 bases remaining between them. Germline V gene sequence: CDR1 SNHLY, CDR2 FYNNEI. CDR3 nucleotide sequence: TGTGCCAGCAGCCCCGGGACAAACACCGGGGAGCTGTTTTTT. Translating gives CASSPGTNTGELFF.

There are many counts of this clonotype. The chain couples TRBV5-1 to TRBJ2-1; the match to TRBD2 covers 10 bases. V dropped 2 bases and J dropped 5; count of bases not matched to a gene: 7. The CDR3 length is 16 residues. CDR1 is SGHRS and CDR2 is YFSETQ in the germline V gene. The chain's CDR3 is CASSLTGTSDNNEQFF. CDR3 DNA: TGCGCCAGCAGCTTAACCGGGACTAGCGACAACAATGAGCAGTTCTTC.

This chain links TRBV5-1 with TRBJ1-6; 10 nucleotides align to TRBD1. Losses at the gene ends were 4 bases for V and 10 bases for J; bases not matched to a gene: 14. This CDR3 comprises 17 residues. Per the germline V gene, CDR1 is SGHRS and CDR2 is YFSETQ. CDR3 nucleotides: TGCGCCAGCAGCCCCCATATAACGGGACAGGGGCGGTCACCCCTCCACTTT. It codes for CASSPHITGQGRSPLHF.

The chain joins TRBV5-1 to TRBJ1-2; D is uncertain. The ends were cut back, 0 bases at V and 1 base at J, with 10 bases in the middle. The CDR3 consists of 15 residues. The V gene's germline CDR1 is SGHRS and CDR2 YFSETQ. CDR3 sequence reads: CASSLAGSDNYGYTF. DNA of the CDR3: TGCGCCAGCAGCTTGGCCGGCTCAGATAACTATGGCTACACCTTC.

This clonotype appeared a few times. This chain uses TRBV20-1 with TRBJ1-5, with D unclear. The germline V gene has CDR1 DFQATT and CDR2 SNEGSKA (reference sequence). CDR3 length: 15 residues. Trimming took 0 bases from V and 4 from J, leaving 13 bases between them. The chain's CDR3 is CSARELGGRNQPQHF. CDR3 coding DNA: TGCAGTGCTAGAGAACTAGGTGGGAGAAATCAGCCCCAGCATTTT.

In this sample, this clonotype turned up a few times. A far larger clone is only one base removed, so a read error is likely. The chain recombines TRBV6-5 with TRBJ1-1; no definite D call. The germline V and J ends were trimmed by 4 bases and 2 bases, with 5 bases remaining between them. The germline gives CDR1 MNHEY, CDR2 SVGAGI. This CDR3 is built from 12 residues. CDR3: CASSFDNTEAFF. CDR3 nucleotides: TGTGCCAGCAGTTTCGACAACACTGAAGCTTTCTTT.

The chain links TRBV20-1 to TRBJ2-2, with D perhaps TRBD1 (6 bases). Trimming shortened V by 1 base and J by 5 bases, and 14 bases separated the two germline ends. Germline values: CDR1 DFQATT, CDR2 SNEGSKA (reference sequence). This CDR3 has 15 residues. CDR3 DNA: TGCAGTGCTAGAGTCCCGGGACACTTGACCGGGGAGCTGTTTTTT. It is translated as CSARVPGHLTGELFF.

At least ten counts were recorded for this clonotype. The chain links TRBV15 to TRBJ1-1; D not resolved. The CDR3 is 16 residues long. The germline V gene has CDR1 LNHNV and CDR2 YYDKDF (reference sequence). V dropped 0 bases and J dropped 5 bases, with 16 bases sitting between them. The CDR3 DNA sequence: TGTGCCACCAGCAGAGACAGGCGGCCCTTGAGGACTGAAGCTTTCTTT. Translation: CATSRDRRPLRTEAFF.

This clonotype was recorded a few times. J is TRBJ2-7 and V is TRBV5-4; D perhaps matches TRBD1 (6 bases). CDR3 size: 14 residues. Germline V gene data show CDR1 as SGHNT and CDR2 as YYREEE (reference sequence). The V end lost 4 bases, the J end lost 0 bases, and 11 bases lay between the germline ends. CDR3 nucleotides: TGTGCCAGCAGCCCGGGACAAGACTCCTACGAGCAGTACTTC. This encodes CASSPGQDSYEQYF.

This sequence joins TRBV20-1 and TRBJ2-7; 12 nucleotides line up with TRBD2. The CDR3 is 15 amino acids. Germline loops: CDR1 DFQATT, CDR2 SNEGSKA (reference sequence). V gave up 2 bases and J gave up 4 bases; unmatched junction bases: 6. The CDR3: CSARRLTSGGYEQYF. The DNA for the CDR3 is TGCAGTGCTAGACGCCTTACTAGCGGGGGGTACGAGCAGTACTTC.

This sequence joins TRBV7-2 and TRBJ1-3, with D perhaps matching TRBD1 (5 bases). CDR1 and CDR2 (germline): SGHTA, FQGNSA. There are 16 residues in the CDR3. Trimming removed 5 bases from V and 0 bases from J, with 14 bases in between. CDR3 loop: CASSARPGTSGNTIYF. In DNA form, the CDR3 reads TGTGCCAGCAGCGCTAGGCCCGGGACCTCTGGAAACACCATATATTTT.

This clonotype was counted ten times or more. V is TRBV28 and J is TRBJ2-7, with TRBD2 identical over 7 bases. Germline trimming cut 2 bases from V and 6 bases from J; bases unmatched to any gene: 10. The CDR3 has 15 residues. The germline gives CDR1 MDHEN, CDR2 SYDVKM. The CDR3 loop is CASSLRLAERGEQYF. In DNA, the CDR3 is TGTGCCAGCAGTTTACGGCTAGCGGAAAGAGGCGAGCAGTACTTC.

This clonotype was recorded many times. The V gene is TRBV10-3, the J gene TRBJ2-5; D uncertain. The CDR3 totals 11 residues. Germline V gene sequence: CDR1 ENHRY, CDR2 SYGVKD. The V end was cut by 6 bases, the J end by 1 base, with 3 bases between. The DNA for the CDR3 is TGTGCCATCAGGGGCCAAGAGACCCAGTACTTC. Amino acid sequence: CAIRGQETQYF.

This clonotype was counted at least ten times. The rearrangement links TRBV20-1 to TRBJ2-7; no firm D call. Germline V gene data show CDR1 as DFQATT and CDR2 as SNEGSKA (reference sequence). V was trimmed by 3 bases and J by 4 bases, leaving 19 bases between them. CDR3 size: 15 residues. CDR3 protein: CSASPMSVARYEQYF. Here the CDR3 DNA reads TGCAGTGCTAGTCCGATGAGCGTAGCAAGATACGAGCAGTACTTC.

The chain has TRBV18 and TRBJ1-2; D perhaps matches TRBD1 (6 bases). Trimming took off 6 bases at V and 0 bases at J, with 14 bases between the two ends. CDR3 length: 15 amino acids. The germline V gene encodes CDR1 KGHSH and CDR2 LQKENI. The CDR3 nucleotides are TGTGCCAGCTCTCTCCGACAGGAAGCTAACTATGGCTACACCTTC. This gives the protein CASSLRQEANYGYTF.

This clonotype has only a few counts. The V call is TRBV19, the J call TRBJ1-4; TRBD1 is a possible D gene (6 bases). The CDR3 has 15 amino acids. Germline V lookup: CDR1 LNHDA, CDR2 SQIVND (reference sequence). V lost 5 bases, J lost 3 bases, and 13 bases lay in between. CDR3 in DNA: TGTGCCAGTAGTTTCTCCAGGGGCCCTAATGAAAAACTGTTTTTT. Translating gives CASSFSRGPNEKLFF.

The genes are TRBV19 and TRBJ2-5; D gene unclear. V was cut by 4 bases and J by 1 base, with 7 bases left in between. Per the germline V gene, CDR1 is LNHDA and CDR2 is SQIVND (reference sequence). This CDR3 spans 13 amino acids. CDR3: CASSTGFQETQYF. Written as DNA, the CDR3 is TGTGCCAGTAGTACCGGGTTCCAAGAGACCCAGTACTTC.

This chain uses TRBV12-3 or TRBV12-4 with TRBJ1-2; D is ambiguous. The CDR3 is made up of 11 amino acids. Trimming took 6 bases from V and 11 from J, leaving 13 bases between them. CDR3 protein: CASRTGTSYTF. As DNA, the CDR3 is TGTGCCAGCAGAACGGGCACTTCTTACACCTTC.

The genes are TRBV5-6 and TRBJ2-2; 12 bases line up with TRBD2. Germline loops: CDR1 SGHDT, CDR2 YYEEEE. The CDR3 is 17 amino acids. V shed 0 bases, J shed 1 base, and the junction held 1 base outside the gene matches. CDR3 nucleotide sequence: TGTGCCAGCAGCTTGGGACTAGCGGGAGTGAACACCGGGGAGCTGTTTTTT. This sequence encodes CASSLGLAGVNTGELFF.

This clonotype was detected many times. The chain has TRBV3-1 and TRBJ1-6; perhaps TRBD1 as D (6 bases). The CDR3 is 14 amino acids. Germline values: CDR1 LGHDT, CDR2 YNNKEL (reference sequence). V lost 1 base to trimming and J lost 10 bases, with 11 bases between them. CDR3 residues: CASSQGRGFSPLHF. The CDR3 region has the DNA TGTGCCAGCAGCCAAGGAAGGGGGTTCTCACCCCTCCACTTT.

In this sample, this clonotype turned up many times. This chain links TRBV20-1 with TRBJ1-5; TRBD1 aligns across 10 bases. CDR3 length equals 14 residues. In germline, CDR1 is DFQATT, CDR2 SNEGSKA (reference sequence). The trim removed 6 bases at V and 5 bases at J, leaving 7 bases unmatched. CDR3 coding DNA: TGCAGTGCCGCTCGTGGGACAGGGGATCAGCCCCAGCATTTT. Its translation: CSAARGTGDQPQHF.

This clonotype was recorded many times. The chain carries TRBV6-1 and TRBJ2-7, with D perhaps TRBD1 or TRBD2 (5 bases each). Trimming pared 6 bases from V and 2 bases from J, leaving 14 bases between. The V gene's germline CDR1 is MNHNS and CDR2 SASEGT. The length of the CDR3 is 14 residues. CDR3 coding DNA: TGTGCCAGCAGAACGGGACGCACGACCTACGAGCAGTACTTC. Encoded protein: CASRTGRTTYEQYF.

This clonotype was seen a few times. The chain carries TRBV7-8 and TRBJ1-2; D unclear. The CDR3 length is 14 residues. The germline CDR1 and CDR2 sequences are SGHVS and FQNEAQ. V lost 1 base and J 2 bases, leaving 8 bases between the germline ends. The CDR3 DNA follows: TGTGCCAGCAGCTTAGTCGAGGAGAACTATGGCTACACCTTC. Protein product: CASSLVEENYGYTF.